Given below is one TCR beta chain in context. Its target is unknown. The data originate from a study of glioma-infiltrating T cells after dendritic cell vaccination. Study context: Glioblastoma patients came from Phase I and II dendritic cell vaccination trials. Study-level points and caveats: Only a small number of patients had complete blood and tumor samples.

V lost 6 bases to trimming and J lost 7 bases, with 12 bases between them. Looked up from germline, CDR1 is MNHEY and CDR2 is SVGAGI. There are 12 residues in the CDR3. Repertoires were generated with immunoSEQ multiplex PCR, while TCRdb's copy carries only in-frame clones and drops some. The sample consists of fewer than 100,000 clones, under 90% of them appearing once. The origin of this receptor is a human donor with glioblastoma. The chain employs TRBV6-5 and TRBJ1-2, with a weak D call TRBD1 (5 bases). The sequences come from blood, collected before dendritic cell vaccination. The CDR3 protein is CASRSLQAGYTF. DNA for the CDR3: TGTGCCAGCAGAAGCCTACAGGCTGGCTACACCTTC.